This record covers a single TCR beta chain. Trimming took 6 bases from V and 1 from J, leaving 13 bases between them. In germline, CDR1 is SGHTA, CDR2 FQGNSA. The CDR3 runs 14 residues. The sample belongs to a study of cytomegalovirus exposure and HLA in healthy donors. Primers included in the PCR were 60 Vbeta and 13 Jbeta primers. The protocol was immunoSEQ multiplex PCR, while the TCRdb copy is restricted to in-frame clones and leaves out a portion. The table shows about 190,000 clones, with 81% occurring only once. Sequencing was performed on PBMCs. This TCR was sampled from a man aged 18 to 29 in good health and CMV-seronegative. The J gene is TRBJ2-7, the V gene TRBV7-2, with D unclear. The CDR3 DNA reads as TGTGCCAGCAGTCAAGAAACCAGGTCCTACGAGCAGTACTTC. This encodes CASSQETRSYEQYF.